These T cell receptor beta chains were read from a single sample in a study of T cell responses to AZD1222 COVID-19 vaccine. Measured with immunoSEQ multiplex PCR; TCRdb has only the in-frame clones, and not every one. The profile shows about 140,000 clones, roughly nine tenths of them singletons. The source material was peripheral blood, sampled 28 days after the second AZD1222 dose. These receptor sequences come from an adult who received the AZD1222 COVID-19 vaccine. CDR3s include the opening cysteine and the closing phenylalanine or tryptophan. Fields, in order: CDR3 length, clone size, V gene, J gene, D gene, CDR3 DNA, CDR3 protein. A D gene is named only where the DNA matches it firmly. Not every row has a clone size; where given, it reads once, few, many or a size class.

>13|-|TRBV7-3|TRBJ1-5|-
TGTGCCAGCAGCTTCGGGCTTAATCAGCCCCAGCATTTT
CASSFGLNQPQHF
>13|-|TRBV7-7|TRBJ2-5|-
TGTGCCAGCAGCTCCAACAGGGACGAGACCCAGTACTTC
CASSSNRDETQYF
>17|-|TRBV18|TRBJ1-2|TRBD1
TGTGCCACCTACGTGCAGGGGGGAAAGGAGGGCAACTATGGCTACACCTTC
CATYVQGGKEGNYGYTF
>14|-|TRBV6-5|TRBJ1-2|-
TGTGCCAGCAGTTCCCTCGGGGGGCAGAACGGCTACACCTTC
CASSSLGGQNGYTF
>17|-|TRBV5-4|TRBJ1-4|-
TGTGCCAGCAGCTTGGGGCCAGCGAGGTCAACTAATGAAAAACTGTTTTTT
CASSLGPARSTNEKLFF
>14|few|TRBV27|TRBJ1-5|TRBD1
TGTGCCAGCAGGCTCACAGGGGGCAATCAGCCCCAGCATTTT
CASRLTGGNQPQHF
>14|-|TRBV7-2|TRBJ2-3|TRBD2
TGTGCCAGCAGCACCGGGACTAGCGGGGGGTCGCAGTATTTT
CASSTGTSGGSQYF
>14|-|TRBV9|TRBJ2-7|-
TGTGCCAGCAGCTCTGACTCGTCAACCTACGAGCAGTACTTC
CASSSDSSTYEQYF
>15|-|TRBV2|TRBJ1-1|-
TGTGCCAGCAGTGAACGTGGGGCCTCGTCCGCCGAAGCTTTCTTT
CASSERGASSAEAFF
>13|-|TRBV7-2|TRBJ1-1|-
TGTGCCAGCAGCTTTCAACCGGGCACTGAAGCTTTCTTT
CASSFQPGTEAFF
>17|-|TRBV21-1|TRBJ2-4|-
TGTGCCAGCAGGGGACACGGAAAGACAGTAGCCAAAAACATTCAGTACTTC
CASRGHGKTVAKNIQYF
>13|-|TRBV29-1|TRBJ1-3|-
TGCAGCGTTTCGGCGAGCTCTGGAAACACCATATATTTT
CSVSASSGNTIYF
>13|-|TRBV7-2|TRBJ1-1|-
TGTGCCAGCAGAAATCAGCCCAACACTGAAGCTTTCTTT
CASRNQPNTEAFF
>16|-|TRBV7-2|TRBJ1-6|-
TGTGCCAGCAGCTTAGAGGTGTCGGGGGCGGGCTCACCCCTCCACTTT
CASSLEVSGAGSPLHF
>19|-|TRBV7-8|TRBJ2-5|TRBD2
TGTGCCAGCAGCTTTGGGGCCTCGGGGCGGGAGGAGCTCCAAGAGACCCAGTACTTC
CASSFGASGREELQETQYF
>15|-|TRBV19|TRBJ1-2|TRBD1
TGTGCCAGTAGTCCTGGGGACAGGGGAGGCTATGGCTACACCTTC
CASSPGDRGGYGYTF
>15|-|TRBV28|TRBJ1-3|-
TGTGCCAGCAGAACAAATACACGGATGGCAAACACCATATATTTT
CASRTNTRMANTIYF
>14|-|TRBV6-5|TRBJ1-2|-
TGTGCCAGCAGGCCAACATGGGATCGCTATGGCTACACCTTC
CASRPTWDRYGYTF